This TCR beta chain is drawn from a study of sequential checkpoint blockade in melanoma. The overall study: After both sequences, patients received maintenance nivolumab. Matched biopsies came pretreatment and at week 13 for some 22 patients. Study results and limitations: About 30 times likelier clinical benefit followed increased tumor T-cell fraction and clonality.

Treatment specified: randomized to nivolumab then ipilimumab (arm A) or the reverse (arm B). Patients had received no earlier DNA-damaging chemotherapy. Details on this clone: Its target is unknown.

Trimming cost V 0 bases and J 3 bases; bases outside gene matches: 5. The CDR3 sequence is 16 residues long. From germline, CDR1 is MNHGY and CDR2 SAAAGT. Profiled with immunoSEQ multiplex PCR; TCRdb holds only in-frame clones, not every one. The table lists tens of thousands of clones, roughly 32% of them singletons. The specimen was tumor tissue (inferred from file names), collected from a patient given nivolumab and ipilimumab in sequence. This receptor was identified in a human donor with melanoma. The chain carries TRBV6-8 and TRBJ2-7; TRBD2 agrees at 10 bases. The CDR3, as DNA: TGTGCCAGCAGTTACTCGAGACTAGCGGGCTTCTACGAGCAGTACTTC. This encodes CASSYSRLAGFYEQYF.